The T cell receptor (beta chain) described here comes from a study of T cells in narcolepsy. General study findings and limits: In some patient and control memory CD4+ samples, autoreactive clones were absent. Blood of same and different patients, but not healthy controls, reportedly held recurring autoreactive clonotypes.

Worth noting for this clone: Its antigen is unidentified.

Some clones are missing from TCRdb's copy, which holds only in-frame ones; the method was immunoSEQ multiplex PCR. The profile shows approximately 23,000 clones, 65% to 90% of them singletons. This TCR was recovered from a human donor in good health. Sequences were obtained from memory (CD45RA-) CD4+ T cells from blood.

The CDR3 reads CASSLRASSYNEQFF. In DNA, the CDR3 is TGTGCCAGCAGCTTAAGGGCGAGCTCCTACAATGAGCAGTTCTTC. V usage is TRBV7-2 and J usage is TRBJ2-1; no clear D gene. V lost 2 bases to trimming and J lost 0 bases, with 8 bases between them. Germline CDR1 is SGHTA and CDR2 is FQGNSA. There are 15 residues in the CDR3.